These 22 T cell receptor beta chains were all obtained from the same sample, sequenced in a study of blood T cell repertoires in COVID-19. Clones were sequenced by immunoSEQ multiplex PCR, and TCRdb holds only the in-frame ones, with some missing. There are approximately 170,000 clones in the sample; more than 85% occur only once, and 1.1% lies in the top ten. Sequencing was done on a sample of peripheral blood. These receptors all come from a man younger than 45 with acute or convalescent COVID-19.

The count of this clone is one. The V and J genes are TRBV19 and TRBJ1-1; maybe TRBD1 (5 bases). The germline V and J ends were trimmed by 4 bases and 5 bases, with 11 bases remaining between them. Looked up from germline, CDR1 is LNHDA and CDR2 is SQIVND (reference sequence). This CDR3 region has 13 residues. The DNA for the CDR3 is TGTGCCAGTAGTAGGCAACGGGGGACTGAAGCTTTCTTT. Translating it yields CASSRQRGTEAFF.

This chain connects TRBV7-5 to TRBJ1-6; the table's D call TRBD1 went unverified against the DNA. TRBV7-5 is a known pseudogene. The CDR3 spans 19 residues. This chain's CDR3 is CARSLWRDRGSSYNSPLHF. CDR3 coding DNA: TGTGCCAGAAGCTTATGGCGGGACAGGGGAAGCTCCTATAATTCACCCCTCCACTTT.

Only one count was recorded for this clone. The chain links TRBV7-9 to TRBJ2-2, with 8 positions matching TRBD1. The CDR3 has 17 residues. From germline, CDR1 is SEHNR and CDR2 FQNEAQ (reference sequence). J was trimmed by 0 bases and V by 3 bases; bases with no gene match: 6. CDR3 region: CASSFYGQGANTGELFF. The DNA of the CDR3 is TGTGCCAGCAGCTTCTACGGACAGGGAGCGAACACCGGGGAGCTGTTTTTT.

This chain joins TRBV11-3 and TRBJ2-2; 10 bases are shared with TRBD2. CDR3 length equals 16 residues. CDR1 and CDR2 from the germline V gene are SGHNT and YENEEA. The V segment lost 1 base and the J segment 8 bases; nucleotides outside the gene matches: 7. In DNA, the CDR3 is TGTGCCAGCAGCTTAGGGCTAGCGGGAGTTGAGGGGGAGCTGTTTTTT. The encoded protein is CASSLGLAGVEGELFF.

The chain is built from TRBV15 and TRBJ1-2; no clear D gene. Germline values: CDR1 LNHNV, CDR2 YYDKDF (reference sequence). This CDR3 has 14 residues. Trimming removed 3 bases from V and 6 bases from J, with 14 bases in between. The CDR3 reads CATSRTLISDGYTF. The CDR3 DNA sequence: TGTGCCACCAGCAGGACACTTATCTCGGATGGCTACACCTTC. Together with reference TRBV15 and TRBJ1-2, the CDR3 gives the full variable domain: DAMVIQNPRYQVTQFGKPVTLSCSQTLNHNVMYWYQQKSSQAPKLLFHYYDKDFNNEADTPDNFQSRRPNTSFCFLDIRSPGLGDTAMYLCATSRTLISDGYTFGSGTRLTVV.

This sequence joins TRBV5-1 and TRBJ1-4; a possible D gene is TRBD1 (5 bases). The CDR3 is made up of 15 amino acids. Looked up from germline, CDR1 is SGHRS and CDR2 is YFSETQ. The ends were cut back, 0 bases at V and 3 bases at J, with 9 bases in the middle. For the CDR3, the DNA is TGCGCCAGCAGCTTGGAGGGGTCGGCTAATGAAAAACTGTTTTTT. Its protein is CASSLEGSANEKLFF. The full variable domain, with the rest looked up from reference TRBV5-1 and TRBJ1-4, is KAGVTQTPRYLIKTRGQQVTLSCSPISGHRSVSWYQQTPGQGLQFLFEYFSETQRNKGNFPGRFSGRQFSNSRSEMNVSTLELGDSALYLCASSLEGSANEKLFFGSGTQLSVL.

V and J are TRBV19 and TRBJ2-1; 15 bases line up with TRBD2. The CDR3 loop spans 15 amino acids. Germline V CDR1 and CDR2: LNHDA, SQIVND (reference sequence). The V gene end was trimmed by 7 bases and the J gene end by 8 bases; junction bases not matched to a gene: 6. The CDR3 nucleotides are TGTGCCAGTACCCGGACTAGCGGGAGGGCCGATGAGCAGTTCTTC. Its translation is CASTRTSGRADEQFF.

This chain connects TRBV18 to TRBJ2-4; perhaps TRBD1 as D (5 bases). Per the germline V gene, CDR1 is KGHSH and CDR2 is LQKENI. There are 12 residues in the CDR3. V lost 4 bases and J lost 11, with 12 bases in between. As DNA, the CDR3 is TGTGCCAGCTCACTTCAAAAGGGGTTTCAGTACTTC. Residues: CASSLQKGFQYF.

V and J are TRBV15 and TRBJ2-5; 8 bases are shared with TRBD2. The CDR3 spans 16 residues. In germline, CDR1 is LNHNV, CDR2 YYDKDF (reference sequence). J was trimmed by 5 bases and V by 1 base; bases with no gene match: 9. The CDR3 DNA follows: TGTGCCACCAGCAGAGGAGGGGCGGGAGGATCCGAGACCCAGTACTTC. Amino acid sequence: CATSRGGAGGSETQYF.

J is TRBJ2-7 and V is TRBV7-2; the match to TRBD2 covers 14 bases. The CDR3 length is 16 residues. From germline, CDR1 is SGHTA and CDR2 FQGNSA. After removal of 3 bases from V and 5 bases from J, the junction contained 6 bases not matched to a gene. The CDR3 DNA reads as TGTGCCAGCAGCTTTGGGACTAGCGGGAGAATCGACGAGCAGTACTTC. Translating it yields CASSFGTSGRIDEQYF.

V is TRBV6-1 and J is TRBJ2-7, with 7 bases fitting TRBD2. There are 16 residues in the CDR3. V gave up 4 bases and J gave up 4 bases; unmatched junction bases: 13. Per the germline V gene, CDR1 is MNHNS and CDR2 is SASEGT. CDR3: CASSGSWLAARYEQYF. The CDR3 region has the DNA TGTGCCAGCAGTGGGTCGTGGCTAGCGGCGCGTTACGAGCAGTACTTC.

The chain employs TRBV13 and TRBJ2-7; 9 nucleotides agree with TRBD2. V gave up 5 bases and J gave up 3 bases; unmatched junction bases: 8. The CDR3 has 15 amino acids. Germline V gives CDR1 PRHDT, CDR2 FYEKMQ (reference sequence). This chain's CDR3 is CASSPSGGGVYEQYF. For the CDR3, the DNA is TGTGCCAGCAGCCCGTCGGGCGGGGGGGTCTACGAGCAGTACTTC.

The V gene is TRBV21-1, the J gene TRBJ2-7; TRBD1, the table's D call, lacks a check against the DNA. TRBV21-1 is a pseudogene segment. There are 17 residues in the CDR3. The CDR3 here is CASSNQLGQGPSYEQYF. Written as DNA, the CDR3 is TGTGCCAGCAGCAACCAATTGGGACAGGGACCCTCCTACGAGCAGTACTTC.

The rearrangement links TRBV28 to TRBJ1-2; a possible D gene is TRBD1 (5 bases). Germline CDR1 and CDR2: MDHEN and SYDVKM. This CDR3 has 14 residues. The V end lost 4 bases, the J end lost 3 bases, and 12 bases lay between the germline ends. This CDR3 reads CASSWSGTDYGYTF. The CDR3 bases are TGTGCCAGCAGTTGGAGCGGGACGGACTATGGCTACACCTTC.

The chain combines TRBV4-1 with TRBJ1-6; 7 bases line up with TRBD1. V gave up 3 bases and J gave up 5 bases; unmatched junction bases: 4. CDR1 and CDR2 from the germline V gene are MGHRA and YSYEKL. The CDR3 sequence is 15 residues long. CDR3 DNA: TGCGCCAGCAGCCAGGAAGGGACAGATAATTCACCCCTCCACTTT. This codes for CASSQEGTDNSPLHF.

The J gene is TRBJ1-2, the V gene TRBV5-4; no reliable D call. Germline values: CDR1 SGHNT, CDR2 YYREEE (reference sequence). Deletions cut 4 bases from V and 2 bases from J, with 18 bases between. The CDR3 covers 16 residues. The CDR3 bases are TGTGCCAGCAGCCCGGGCGGGGTGGTGGGGAACTATGGCTACACCTTC. Its protein product is CASSPGGVVGNYGYTF.

This clone was picked up one time. The gene calls are TRBV28 and TRBJ1-2; unclear D gene. The V and J ends lost 5 bases and 6 bases respectively, with 13 bases between them. The CDR3 has 13 residues. CDR1 is MDHEN and CDR2 is SYDVKM in the germline V gene. The CDR3, as DNA: TGTGCCAGCAGTCTGGGAGGGAGAGATGGCTACACCTTC. This encodes CASSLGGRDGYTF.

The V gene is TRBV5-1, the J gene TRBJ2-1; TRBD2 matches at 9 bases. Germline V gene data show CDR1 as SGHRS and CDR2 as YFSETQ. The V and J ends lost 2 bases and 6 bases, in that order; junction bases with no gene match: 9. The CDR3 consists of 16 residues. As DNA, the CDR3 is TGCGCCAGCAGCTTTTATCTGGCGGGGGGGGCCAATGAGCAGTTCTTC. It is translated as CASSFYLAGGANEQFF.

This chain uses TRBV11-2 with TRBJ2-1, with TRBD2 as a possible D gene (6 bases). V was clipped by 5 bases and J by 7 bases, with 18 bases between them. CDR1 SGHAT and CDR2 FQNNGV come from the germline V gene. The CDR3 loop spans 15 amino acids. CDR3 nucleotide sequence: TGTGCCAGCAGCCCCCGGGAGACCCGGGGAAATGAGCAGTTCTTC. This translates into CASSPRETRGNEQFF.

The V gene is TRBV7-9, the J gene TRBJ1-1; no clear D. The V end was cut by 1 base, the J end by 5 bases, with 14 bases between. The CDR3 covers 15 residues. The germline gives CDR1 SEHNR, CDR2 FQNEAQ (reference sequence). The CDR3 sequence: CASSLVVLGTTEAFF. For the CDR3, the DNA is TGTGCCAGCAGCTTAGTTGTCCTCGGTACGACTGAAGCTTTCTTT.

V is TRBV10-1 and J is TRBJ2-7, with 8 positions matching TRBD2. Unmatched junction bases numbered 8, after V lost 3 bases and J lost 4 bases. The CDR3 length is 15 residues. Germline CDR1 and CDR2: WNHNN and SYGVQD (reference sequence). CDR3 DNA: TGCGCCAGCAGTGATCCGAGCGGGGGTAATTACGAGCAGTACTTC. Translated, it gives CASSDPSGGNYEQYF.

This clone was found once. The V gene is TRBV30, the J gene TRBJ1-2; maybe TRBD1 (6 bases). The germline V gene encodes CDR1 GTSNPN and CDR2 SVGIG (reference sequence). The CDR3 is made up of 12 amino acids. V was clipped by 7 bases and J by 8 bases, with 17 bases between them. CDR3 sequence: CASRWGGGGYTF. Here the CDR3 DNA reads TGTGCCTCTAGGTGGGGAGGGGGAGGCTACACCTTC.